What follows are 15 T cell receptor beta chains derived from one specimen sequenced in a study of blood T cell repertoires in COVID-19. The protocol was immunoSEQ multiplex PCR, while the TCRdb copy is restricted to in-frame clones and leaves out a portion. Of 150,000 to 200,000 clones in the sample, about 88% were seen once. What was sequenced was PBMCs or T cells enriched from blood (not recorded which). Every receptor here comes from a human donor with acute COVID-19. The donor label of this sample is uncertain.

The V and J genes are TRBV12-3 or TRBV12-4 and TRBJ1-2; TRBD1 might be the D (5 bases). V was pared by 6 bases and J by 12 bases, with 20 bases between. The CDR3 contains 13 residues. The CDR3 coding sequence is TGTGCCAGCAGCTCCGCCGTTTCGACAGCCCACACCTTC. Its protein product is CASSSAVSTAHTF.

The chain links TRBV18 to TRBJ2-3; D possibly corresponds to TRBD2 (5 bases). V lost 2 bases and J 2 bases, leaving 11 bases between the germline ends. The germline CDR1 and CDR2 sequences are KGHSH and LQKENI. The CDR3 is 15 amino acids. The CDR3: CASSPYGMNTDTQYF. The CDR3 DNA is TGTGCCAGCTCACCATACGGGATGAACACAGATACGCAGTATTTT.

This clone showed up just once. The genes are TRBV3-1 (or the pseudogene TRBV3-2) and TRBJ2-2; a possible D gene is TRBD2 (5 bases). The CDR3 spans 20 residues. Germline V gives CDR1 LGHDT, CDR2 YNNKEL (reference sequence). V lost 0 bases and J lost 6, with 26 bases in between. The CDR3 DNA sequence: TGTGCCAGCAGCCAAGATGGTCGGGGTACCTGGACGAGGCAGTCCGGGGAGCTGTTTTTT. This sequence encodes CASSQDGRGTWTRQSGELFF.

The J gene is TRBJ1-2, the V gene TRBV28; D is unresolved. This CDR3 is 16 amino acids long. Germline CDR1 and CDR2: MDHEN and SYDVKM. Trimming took 5 bases from V and 8 from J, leaving 24 bases between them. This chain's CDR3 is CASSRGRDYREGGYTF. The CDR3 DNA reads as TGTGCCAGCAGTAGAGGGCGAGATTATAGGGAAGGGGGCTACACCTTC.

This rearrangement joins TRBV6-1 to TRBJ2-7; maybe TRBD2 (7 bases). Per the germline V gene, CDR1 is MNHNS and CDR2 is SASEGT. This CDR3 has 16 amino acids. V lost 4 bases and J 5 bases, leaving 21 bases between the germline ends. In DNA, the CDR3 is TGTGCCAGCAGTGGGAACCGGGGGGCCAGACGCCACGAGCAGTACTTC. Protein: CASSGNRGARRHEQYF.

The chain is built from TRBV18 and TRBJ1-6; 8 nucleotides match TRBD1. The CDR3 totals 14 residues. The J segment lost 9 bases and the V segment lost 6 bases, leaving 7 bases of the junction unmatched. Germline V gives CDR1 KGHSH, CDR2 LQKENI. CDR3 DNA sequence: TGTGCCAGCTCTCCGACAGGGGCAGGTTCACCCCTCCACTTT. Residues: CASSPTGAGSPLHF.

The chain recombines TRBV13 with TRBJ2-7; 10 nucleotides line up with TRBD2. CDR1 is PRHDT, CDR2 FYEKMQ, per germline (reference sequence). The CDR3 contains 17 residues. The V segment lost 0 bases and the J segment 4 bases; nucleotides outside the gene matches: 9. The CDR3 spells CASSLGGLAGVAYEQYF. CDR3 nucleotides: TGTGCCAGCAGCTTAGGCGGGCTAGCGGGGGTCGCATACGAGCAGTACTTC.

This sequence joins TRBV6-4 and TRBJ1-5, with 10 bases aligning to TRBD1. From germline, CDR1 is MRHNA and CDR2 SNTAGT. This CDR3 is 17 amino acids long. Trimming cost V 3 bases and J 4 bases; bases outside gene matches: 9. The CDR3 DNA is TGTGCCAGCAGTGAGTCCGGGACAGGGGCTGTGAATCAGCCCCAGCATTTT. Its protein product is CASSESGTGAVNQPQHF.

The genes are TRBV11-3 and TRBJ2-2, with a weak D call TRBD1 (5 bases). The germline V gene encodes CDR1 SGHNT and CDR2 YENEEA. This CDR3 spans 16 amino acids. Trimming cost V 5 bases and J 3 bases, with 16 bases left between them. The CDR3 sequence: CASSPTAGPDTGELFF. In DNA, the CDR3 is TGTGCCAGCAGCCCGACCGCAGGGCCTGACACCGGGGAGCTGTTTTTT.

CDR3 region: CASSHQGSRRNGDIQYF. CDR3 coding DNA: TGTGCCAGCAGCCACCAGGGATCCCGGCGAAATGGGGACATTCAGTACTTC. The rearrangement joins TRBV7-2 to TRBJ2-4; a weak D match, TRBD1 (5 bases). Germline V CDR1 and CDR2: SGHTA, FQGNSA. V lost 5 bases, J lost 8 bases, and 25 bases lay in between. The CDR3 extends over 17 amino acids.

The gene calls are TRBV5-1 and TRBJ2-5; TRBD2 agrees at 12 bases. Germline loops: CDR1 SGHRS, CDR2 YFSETQ. J lost 2 bases, V lost 0 bases, and 2 bases had no gene match. This CDR3 has 16 amino acids. CDR3 region: CASSLALAGGQETQYF. In nucleotides, the CDR3 is TGCGCCAGCAGCTTGGCGCTAGCGGGGGGGCAAGAGACCCAGTACTTC. The complete variable domain, with remaining parts taken from reference TRBV5-1 and TRBJ2-5, reads KAGVTQTPRYLIKTRGQQVTLSCSPISGHRSVSWYQQTPGQGLQFLFEYFSETQRNKGNFPGRFSGRQFSNSRSEMNVSTLELGDSALYLCASSLALAGGQETQYFGPGTRLLVL.

Only one count was recorded for this clone. The chain has TRBV28 and TRBJ1-1; 8 positions match TRBD1. Losses at the gene ends were 6 bases for V and 12 bases for J; bases not matched to a gene: 15. There are 14 residues in the CDR3. Looked up from germline, CDR1 is MDHEN and CDR2 is SYDVKM. This CDR3 is CASRVQGAARNPFF. The CDR3 coding sequence is TGTGCCAGCAGGGTTCAGGGGGCCGCCCGCAACCCTTTCTTT.

Written as DNA, the CDR3 is TGTGCCAGCAGCGTAGCTGGAGCCTCCTACGAGCAGTACTTC. The encoded protein is CASSVAGASYEQYF. V is TRBV9 and J is TRBJ2-7; the D is unclear. Trimming left V 0 bases short and J 0 bases short, with 7 bases between. Germline loops: CDR1 SGDLS, CDR2 YYNGEE. CDR3 length: 14 amino acids.

The table lists this clone with a few counts. The rearrangement joins TRBV7-9 to TRBJ2-1; the D gene is possibly TRBD2 (5 bases). Germline CDR1 and CDR2: SEHNR and FQNEAQ (reference sequence). The CDR3 runs to 11 residues. V was trimmed by 3 bases and J by 10 bases, leaving 7 bases between them. CDR3 region: CASSFQREQFF. In DNA form, the CDR3 reads TGTGCCAGCAGCTTCCAGCGGGAGCAGTTCTTC. The full variable domain, its missing parts supplied by reference TRBV7-9 and TRBJ2-1, is DTGVSQNPRHKITKRGQNVTFRCDPISEHNRLYWYRQTLGQGPEFLTYFQNEAQLEKSRLLSDRFSAERPKGSFSTLEIQRTEQGDSAMYLCASSFQREQFFGPGTRLTVL.

The V and J genes are TRBV7-8 and TRBJ2-3, with 9 nucleotides matching TRBD1. The length of the CDR3 is 14 residues. Trimming took 5 bases from V and 8 from J; bases not matched to a gene: 8. Germline lookup yields CDR1 SGHVS and CDR2 FQNEAQ. Here the CDR3 DNA reads TGTGCCAGCAGCGCCGGGACAGGGACTGGTACGCAGTATTTT. Its protein product is CASSAGTGTGTQYF.